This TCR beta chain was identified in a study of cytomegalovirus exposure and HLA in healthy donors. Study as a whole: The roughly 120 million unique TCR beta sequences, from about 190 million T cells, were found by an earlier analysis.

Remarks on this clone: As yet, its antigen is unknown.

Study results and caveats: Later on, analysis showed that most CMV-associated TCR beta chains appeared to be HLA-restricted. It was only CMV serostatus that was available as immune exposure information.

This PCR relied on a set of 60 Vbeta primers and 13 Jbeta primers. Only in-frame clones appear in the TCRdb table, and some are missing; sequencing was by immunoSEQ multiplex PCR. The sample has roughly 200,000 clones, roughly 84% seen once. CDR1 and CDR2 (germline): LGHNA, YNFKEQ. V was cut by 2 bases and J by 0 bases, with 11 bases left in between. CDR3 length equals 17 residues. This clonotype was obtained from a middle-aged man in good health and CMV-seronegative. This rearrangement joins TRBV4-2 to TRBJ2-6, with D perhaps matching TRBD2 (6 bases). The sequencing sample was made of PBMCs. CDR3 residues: CASSQPGLFSGANVLTF. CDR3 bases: TGTGCCAGCAGCCAACCGGGACTTTTCTCTGGGGCCAACGTCCTGACTTTC.